This TCR beta chain comes out of a study of cytomegalovirus exposure and HLA in healthy donors. Study-wide findings and caveats: Immune exposure data for these donors was limited to CMV serostatus. In a later analysis, 15,000 to 20,000 TCR beta sequences were associated with HLA alleles at 0.05 false discovery rate.

This CDR3 is 12 amino acids long. V dropped 4 bases and J dropped 8; count of bases not matched to a gene: 2. Germline V gives CDR1 MDHEN, CDR2 SYDVKM. The PCR employed 60 Vbeta primers together with 13 Jbeta primers. Profiling relied on immunoSEQ multiplex PCR, and the TCRdb table lists in-frame clones only, not all of them. There are about 130,000 clones in the sample; roughly 74% occur only once, and 4.2% lies in the top ten. Turning to this clone: Its matching antigen is unknown.

Nominally healthy donors provided the samples, though records likely missed some immune exposures. The receptor was isolated from a woman aged 50 to 60 in good health and CMV-seropositive. Sequences were obtained from PBMCs. This chain uses TRBV28 with TRBJ1-3; 7 bases agree with TRBD1. In nucleotides, the CDR3 is TGTGCCAGCAGTTCAGGGGGATACACCATATATTTT. As protein: CASSSGGYTIYF.